Here is one T cell receptor (beta chain) with its context. Antigen specificity is unknown. The data belong to a study of regulatory T cells in long-lasting Graves disease. Study overall: For under 3 months, newly diagnosed Graves' patients had been taking antithyroid drugs.

V gave up 4 bases and J gave up 4 bases; unmatched junction bases: 2. Looked up from germline, CDR1 is SGHNT and CDR2 is YYREEE (reference sequence). CDR3 length: 13 residues. For TCR beta, libraries came from iRepertoire HTBI primers and Arm-PCR of CDR3 regions. TCRdb reprocessed the multiplex PCR reads via MiXCR and lists one record per CDR3 protein. In the table there are 200,000 to 250,000 distinct CDR3 sequences, 20% of which are singletons. As to time point: newly diagnosed GD, antithyroid drugs for less than 3 months. Scientists built the TCR library using RNA that was extracted from PBMCs. As collected, the peripheral blood samples measured around 9 milliliters each and went into EDTA tubes. General observations from the study: Persistent disease preferred TRBV28, TRBJ1-2 and TRBJ2-5.

This receptor was identified in a female donor with Graves disease. The sample consisted of peripheral blood mononuclear cells (PBMCs), taken at new diagnosis, from a patient treated with antithyroid drugs. The gene calls are TRBV5-4 and TRBJ1-2, with 9 bases lining up with TRBD1. This CDR3 reads CASSRDRAYGYTF. DNA for the CDR3: TGTGCCAGCAGCCGGGACAGGGCCTATGGCTACACCTTC.